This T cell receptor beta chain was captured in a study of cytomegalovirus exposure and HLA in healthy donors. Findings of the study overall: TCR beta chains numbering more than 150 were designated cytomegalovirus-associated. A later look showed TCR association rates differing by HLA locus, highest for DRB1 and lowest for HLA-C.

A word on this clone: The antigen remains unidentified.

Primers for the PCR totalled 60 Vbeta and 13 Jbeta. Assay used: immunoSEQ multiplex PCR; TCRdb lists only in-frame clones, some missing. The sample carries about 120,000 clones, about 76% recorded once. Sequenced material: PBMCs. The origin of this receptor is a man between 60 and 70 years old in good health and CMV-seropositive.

The CDR3 reads CASSLARFLAGGPGETQYF. DNA for the CDR3: TGTGCCAGCAGCTTGGCGAGGTTCCTAGCGGGGGGCCCAGGAGAGACCCAGTACTTC. V usage is TRBV5-4 and J usage is TRBJ2-5, with 11 bases that match TRBD2. V was pared by 0 bases and J by 4 bases, with 14 bases of the junction left unmatched. The CDR3 is 19 residues long. CDR1 and CDR2 from the germline V gene are SGHNT and YYREEE (reference sequence).